This T cell receptor beta chain was sequenced in a study of technical replicates of blood from four donors. There are 14 residues in the CDR3. V gave up 1 base and J gave up 5 bases, with 11 bases separating them. Per germline, CDR1 SGHDN and CDR2 FVKESK. Assay: immunoSEQ multiplex PCR; the TCRdb copy retains only in-frame clones and omits some. The profile shows 55,000 to 80,000 clones, approximately 97% of them singletons. This clone turned up a few times. Material: T cells isolated from PBMCs. This clonotype was sampled from a human donor in good health. The chain couples TRBV14 to TRBJ1-1; the D gene is possibly TRBD1 (6 bases). For the CDR3, the DNA is TGTGCCAGCAGCCAAGTTGGGGGCAGAACTGAAGCTTTCTTT. Protein: CASSQVGGRTEAFF.